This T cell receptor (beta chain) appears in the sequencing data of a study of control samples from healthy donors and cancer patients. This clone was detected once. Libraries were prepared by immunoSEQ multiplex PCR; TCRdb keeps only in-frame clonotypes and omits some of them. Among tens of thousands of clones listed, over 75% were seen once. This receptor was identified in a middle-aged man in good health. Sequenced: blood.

The DNA of the CDR3 is TGTGCCACCAGCGGACTAGCGGGATATGAGACCCAGTACTTC. This codes for CATSGLAGYETQYF. The chain is built from TRBV15 and TRBJ2-5; 12 nucleotides align to TRBD2. This CDR3 spans 14 amino acids. Germline loops: CDR1 LNHNV, CDR2 YYDKDF (reference sequence). With V trimmed by 5 bases and J by 5 bases, 3 bases remained unmatched.